This T cell receptor (beta chain) was identified in a study of blood T cell repertoires in COVID-19. Whole-study context: The origin of the acute and convalescent COVID-19 samples was the United States, Italy and Spain. The analysed material was cDNA or gDNA that came from T cells, B-cell-depleted T cells, or PBMCs.

The repertoire was sequenced with immunoSEQ multiplex PCR; TCRdb's copy has only in-frame clones and lacks some. The sample records about 150,000 clones, roughly nine tenths being singletons. In Seattle, patients joined the study during active infection and were tracked longitudinally. This CDR3 has 15 amino acids. CDR1 and CDR2 (germline): MNHEY, SMNVEV (reference sequence). V shed 3 bases, J shed 5 bases, and the junction held 6 bases outside the gene matches. The J gene is TRBJ2-5, the V gene TRBV27, with TRBD2 matching 10 bases. This TCR was sampled from a man aged 18 to 30 with COVID-19, enrolled during active disease. Input material: peripheral blood. The CDR3 DNA reads TGTGCCAGCAGTTTTCTAGCGGGAGTTGGGGAGACCCAGTACTTC. Residues: CASSFLAGVGETQYF.